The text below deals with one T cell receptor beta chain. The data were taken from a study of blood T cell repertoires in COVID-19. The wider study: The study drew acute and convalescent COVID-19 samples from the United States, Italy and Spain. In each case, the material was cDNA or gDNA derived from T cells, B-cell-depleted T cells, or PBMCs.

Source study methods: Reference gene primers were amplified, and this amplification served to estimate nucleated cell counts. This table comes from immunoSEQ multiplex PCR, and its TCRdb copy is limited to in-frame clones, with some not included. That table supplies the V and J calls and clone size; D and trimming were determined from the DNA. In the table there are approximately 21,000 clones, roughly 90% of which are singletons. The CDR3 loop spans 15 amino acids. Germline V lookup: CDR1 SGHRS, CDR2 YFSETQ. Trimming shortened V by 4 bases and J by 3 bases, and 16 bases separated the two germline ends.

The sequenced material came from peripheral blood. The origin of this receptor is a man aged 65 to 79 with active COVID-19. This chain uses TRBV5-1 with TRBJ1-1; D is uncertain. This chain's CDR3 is CASSHSSGLDTEAFF. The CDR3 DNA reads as TGCGCCAGCAGCCATTCCTCAGGTTTGGACACTGAAGCTTTCTTT. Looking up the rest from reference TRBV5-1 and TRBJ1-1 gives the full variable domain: KAGVTQTPRYLIKTRGQQVTLSCSPISGHRSVSWYQQTPGQGLQFLFEYFSETQRNKGNFPGRFSGRQFSNSRSEMNVSTLELGDSALYLCASSHSSGLDTEAFFGQGTRLTVV.